Following are 20 T cell receptor beta chains from one sample sequenced in a study of blood T cells in healthy people across ages. Next came a second PCR, run for roughly 6 to 11 cycles, which used a sample-barcoded 5' primer along with a J-beta primer mix. TCRdb independently ran MiXCR on the 5' RACE reads; one entry per CDR3 protein. The sample holds hundreds of thousands of distinct CDR3 sequences; roughly 31% are singletons and the top ten take around a sixth. The sample was blood. The receptors come from a woman older than 75 in good health.

This chain joins TRBV11-3 and TRBJ1-1, with D unresolved. The CDR3 is 13 residues long. The V end lost 5 bases, the J end lost 10 bases, and 17 bases lay between the germline ends. Looked up from germline, CDR1 is SGHNT and CDR2 is YENEEA. The CDR3 coding sequence is TGTGCCAGCAGCCCTTCGGGCCTCAGTCGAGCTTTCTTT. This codes for CASSPSGLSRAFF. The whole variable domain, filled in from reference TRBV11-3 and TRBJ1-1, reads EAGVVQSPRYKIIEKKQPVAFWCNPISGHNTLYWYLQNLGQGPELLIRYENEEAVDDSQLPKDRFSAERLKGVDSTLKIQPAELGDSAVYLCASSPSGLSRAFFGQGTRLTVV.

The chain couples TRBV20-1 to TRBJ1-6; TRBD1 agrees at 7 bases. The CDR3 consists of 13 residues. The germline V gene has CDR1 DFQATT and CDR2 SNEGSKA (reference sequence). J lost 10 bases, V lost 3 bases, and 6 bases had no gene match. Here the CDR3 reads CSASRDRGSPLHF. The CDR3 DNA reads TGCAGTGCTAGCCGGGACAGAGGATCACCCCTCCACTTT.

The chain recombines TRBV25-1 with TRBJ2-1, with TRBD1 as a possible D gene (5 bases). The CDR3 contains 13 residues. Between the trimmed V and J ends, which lost 6 bases and 9 bases, there was a span of 15 bases. Germline CDR1 and CDR2: MGHDK and SYGVNS. The CDR3: CASRAGPWGEQFF. In DNA form, the CDR3 reads TGTGCCAGCAGGGCAGGGCCGTGGGGTGAGCAGTTCTTC.

This clonotype was detected once. The chain links TRBV6-5 to TRBJ2-1; D may correspond to TRBD1 or TRBD2 (7 bases each). The V end lost 4 bases, the J end lost 4 bases, and 17 bases lay between the germline ends. CDR3 length: 16 residues. Germline loops: CDR1 MNHEY, CDR2 SVGAGI. Written as DNA, the CDR3 is TGTGCCAGCAGTTCCCCCAGGGGGGGCCTATACAATGAGCAGTTCTTC. Its protein is CASSSPRGGLYNEQFF.

At least ten counts were recorded for this clonotype. The chain links TRBV5-1 to TRBJ1-1; D possibly corresponds to TRBD1 (5 bases). The germline CDR1 and CDR2 sequences are SGHRS and YFSETQ. Trimming cost V 0 bases and J 5 bases, with 11 bases left between them. The CDR3 sequence is 14 residues long. DNA for the CDR3: TGCGCCAGCAGCTTGGACGGGGAGGGGACTGAAGCTTTCTTT. It translates to CASSLDGEGTEAFF.

This clonotype is a singleton in its sample. J is TRBJ1-2 and V is TRBV3-1, with TRBD1 as a possible D gene (6 bases). V shed 5 bases and J shed 4 bases, with 20 bases lying between them. The CDR3 extends over 16 amino acids. Germline lookup yields CDR1 LGHDT and CDR2 YNNKEL (reference sequence). The CDR3 sequence: CASSGPGGASSYGYTF. The CDR3, as DNA: TGTGCCAGCAGCGGCCCCGGGGGCGCTTCTAGCTATGGCTACACCTTC.

This clonotype has at least ten counts. J is TRBJ2-7 and V is TRBV5-1; D is ambiguous. V gave up 0 bases and J gave up 0 bases, with 10 bases separating them. Germline V gene lookup returns CDR1 SGHRS and CDR2 YFSETQ. This CDR3 has 15 residues. CDR3 coding DNA: TGCGCCAGCAGCTTGGGCTCTACGAGCTCCTACGAGCAGTACTTC. This translates into CASSLGSTSSYEQYF.

The V and J genes are TRBV11-3 and TRBJ1-2, with no clear D. V lost 1 base, J lost 7 bases, and 7 bases lay in between. CDR3 size: 12 residues. Germline V gene data show CDR1 as SGHNT and CDR2 as YENEEA. The CDR3 loop reads CASSLAKGGYTF. CDR3 coding DNA: TGTGCCAGCAGCTTAGCTAAGGGTGGCTACACCTTC.

This clonotype was counted many times. The chain has TRBV6-6 and TRBJ2-4, with 7 bases lining up with TRBD1. Trimming removed 2 bases from V and 5 bases from J; junction bases left unmatched: 3. Germline CDR1 and CDR2: MNHNY and SVGAGI (reference sequence). This CDR3 is built from 14 residues. CDR3 residues: CASSYPGTENIQYF. CDR3 nucleotide sequence: TGTGCCAGCAGTTACCCCGGGACAGAAAACATTCAGTACTTC.

Notes on this clonotype: It may be a read error: a sequence one base away is much more abundant. V and J are TRBV13 and TRBJ2-7; 15 bases are a match to TRBD2. V shed 3 bases, J shed 9 bases, and the junction held 9 bases outside the gene matches. Germline-derived CDR1 and CDR2 are PRHDT and FYEKMQ (reference sequence). The CDR3 sequence is 16 residues long. CDR3 amino acids: CASSFGLAGGPNVQYF. CDR3 bases: TGTGCCAGCAGCTTTGGACTAGCGGGGGGGCCGAACGTGCAGTACTTC.

Ten or more counts support this clonotype. The chain links TRBV5-1 to TRBJ2-1; 7 nucleotides align to TRBD2. CDR1 and CDR2 from the germline V gene are SGHRS and YFSETQ. The CDR3 sequence is 14 residues long. V lost 6 bases to trimming and J lost 8 bases; unmatched junction nucleotides: 11. DNA for the CDR3: TGCGCCAGCAAAACGGGACTACCGGGCGATGAGCAGTTCTTC. This translates into CASKTGLPGDEQFF.

This clonotype was recorded many times. The rearrangement joins TRBV10-3 to TRBJ2-5; 8 bases match TRBD1. The trim removed 4 bases at V and 4 bases at J, leaving 11 bases unmatched. The CDR3 loop spans 16 amino acids. Germline-derived CDR1 and CDR2 are ENHRY and SYGVKD. The CDR3 DNA reads as TGTGCCATCAGTGCAGGACAGGGACTTCGGTCAGAGACCCAGTACTTC. It is translated as CAISAGQGLRSETQYF.

The chain uses TRBV20-1 and TRBJ2-5; the match to TRBD2 covers 7 bases. Per the germline V gene, CDR1 is DFQATT and CDR2 is SNEGSKA (reference sequence). This CDR3 spans 13 amino acids. The J segment lost 4 bases and the V segment lost 8 bases, leaving 10 bases of the junction unmatched. CDR3 nucleotides: TGCAGTTCGCGGGACGGGGGGTTAGAGACCCAGTACTTC. It is translated as CSSRDGGLETQYF.

Of note for this clonotype: Just one base apart from a much larger clone, this may be a read error. The J gene is TRBJ2-7, the V gene TRBV3-1, with TRBD2 matching over 15 bases. Germline CDR1 LGHDT, CDR2 YNNKEL (reference sequence). V shed 3 bases and J 7 bases; nucleotides not matched to a gene: 16. The CDR3 has 19 residues. The CDR3 reads CASSHSGLAGGILYNEQYF. The CDR3 DNA reads as TGTGCCAGCAGCCACAGTGGACTAGCGGGGGGGATACTATACAATGAGCAGTACTTC.

This clonotype was observed a handful of times. Given a much more abundant clone one base away, this may be a read error. The chain employs TRBV4-2 and TRBJ1-4; no reliable D call. Germline V gives CDR1 LGHNA, CDR2 YNFKEQ. The length of the CDR3 is 15 residues. The CDR3 nucleotides read TGTGCCAGCAGCCAATTCTGGGGAACTAATGAAAAACGGTTTTTT. Protein: CASSQFWGTNEKRFF.

This clonotype was picked up many times. The genes are TRBV27 and TRBJ2-3, with D possibly being TRBD1 (5 bases). Germline V gene lookup returns CDR1 MNHEY and CDR2 SMNVEV (reference sequence). Trimming cost V 6 bases and J 3 bases, with 13 bases left between them. The CDR3 covers 14 residues. CDR3 amino acids: CASSDYRWTDTQYF. CDR3 DNA: TGTGCCAGCAGCGATTACAGGTGGACAGATACGCAGTATTTT.

As for this clonotype: At one end the junction does not follow the germline gene, possibly because of a read error. The CDR3 region has the DNA TGTGCCTCCCTTTCCTCCGAGACTGGAGCTTTCTTT. Translating it yields CASLSSETGAFF. The rearrangement links TRBV28 to TRBJ1-1, with no clear D. Germline V gives CDR1 MDHEN, CDR2 SYDVKM. The CDR3 is made up of 12 amino acids.

This clonotype was picked up a small number of times. The rearrangement links TRBV20-1 to TRBJ2-3, with 8 positions matching TRBD1. V was clipped by 3 bases and J by 6 bases; unmatched bases: 8. Germline lookup yields CDR1 DFQATT and CDR2 SNEGSKA (reference sequence). CDR3 size: 14 residues. In nucleotides, the CDR3 is TGCAGTGCTAGGTGGCAGGGGGCAAGGGATACGCAGTATTTT. Protein sequence: CSARWQGARDTQYF.

This clonotype was seen many times. The chain employs TRBV11-2 and TRBJ2-5; TRBD2 is a possible D gene (5 bases). Looked up from germline, CDR1 is SGHAT and CDR2 is FQNNGV. The V end was cut by 5 bases, the J end by 11 bases, with 12 bases between. The CDR3 is 11 residues long. The CDR3 sequence: CASSPRGKQYF. The CDR3 coding sequence is TGTGCCAGCAGCCCCCGGGGTAAACAGTACTTC.

The chain joins TRBV9 to TRBJ2-1; tentative D call: TRBD1 (6 bases). Germline V gene sequence: CDR1 SGDLS, CDR2 YYNGEE. The ends were cut back, 4 bases at V and 0 bases at J, with 11 bases in the middle. CDR3 length: 15 amino acids. CDR3 DNA sequence: TGTGCCAGCAGCATAGGGGGAAGCTCCTACAATGAGCAGTTCTTC. Amino acid sequence: CASSIGGSSYNEQFF.